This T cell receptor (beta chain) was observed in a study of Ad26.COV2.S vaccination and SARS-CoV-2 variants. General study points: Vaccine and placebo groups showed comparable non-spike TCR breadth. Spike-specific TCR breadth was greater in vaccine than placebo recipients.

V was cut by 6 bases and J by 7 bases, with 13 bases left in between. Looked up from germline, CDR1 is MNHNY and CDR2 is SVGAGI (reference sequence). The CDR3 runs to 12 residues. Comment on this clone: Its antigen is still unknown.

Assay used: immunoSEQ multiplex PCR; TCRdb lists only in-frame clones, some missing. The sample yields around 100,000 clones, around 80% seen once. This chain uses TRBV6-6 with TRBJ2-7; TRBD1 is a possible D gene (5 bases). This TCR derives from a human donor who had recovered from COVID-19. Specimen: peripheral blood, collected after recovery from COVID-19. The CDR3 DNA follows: TGTGCCAGCAGCGACGTGGGGCGTGAGCAGTACTTC. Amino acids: CASSDVGREQYF.